A single sample is the source of the 8 T cell receptor beta chains below, sequenced in a study of shared clonotypes between healthy human individuals. The repertoire was sequenced with immunoSEQ multiplex PCR; TCRdb's copy has only in-frame clones and lacks some. The sample lists around 1.6 million clones; 95% to 99% were seen once. The specimen sequenced was naive CD4+ T cells sorted from blood. Subset reported: CD45RA+ positively selected. These receptors all stem from a man younger than 45 in good health.

This clone appeared once. The genes are TRBV14 and TRBJ1-4; D may be TRBD1 (5 bases). V was shortened by 1 base and J by 6 bases, with 6 bases between the two germline ends. The CDR3 totals 13 residues. In germline, CDR1 is SGHDN, CDR2 FVKESK. The CDR3 DNA reads as TGTGCCAGCAGCCAAGGAGGGGATGAAAAACTGTTTTTT. Translation: CASSQGGDEKLFF.

About this clone itself: Sequence at one end of the junction differs from germline and may be a read error. This chain's CDR3 is CASSEGERRETDTQYF. Written as DNA, the CDR3 is TGTGCCAGCAGCGAAGGGGAAAGGCGGGAGACAGATACGCAGTATTTT. V and J are TRBV2 and TRBJ2-3, with 7 bases that match TRBD2. Germline lookup yields CDR1 SNHLY and CDR2 FYNNEI. The CDR3 is 16 amino acids.

The gene calls are TRBV7-2 and TRBJ2-1; D may be TRBD1 (5 bases). V was pared by 8 bases and J by 9 bases, with 17 bases between. The CDR3 totals 13 residues. Germline V gene sequence: CDR1 SGHTA, CDR2 FQGNSA. The CDR3 DNA reads TGTGCCAGCGGGCTAACTCCAGGGTTTGAGCAGTTCTTC. This translates into CASGLTPGFEQFF.

The chain is built from TRBV5-1 and TRBJ1-5; 8 bases line up with TRBD1. With V trimmed by 4 bases and J by 15 bases, 18 bases remained unmatched. Germline V gene data show CDR1 as SGHRS and CDR2 as YFSETQ. CDR3 length: 15 amino acids. This CDR3 is CASSPGQATIKVWHF. In DNA, the CDR3 is TGCGCCAGCAGCCCGGGACAGGCGACAATCAAGGTCTGGCATTTT.

The chain couples TRBV5-1 to TRBJ2-1; 7 positions agree with TRBD1. Germline V CDR1 and CDR2: SGHRS, YFSETQ. The CDR3 totals 14 residues. The V gene end was trimmed by 4 bases and the J gene end by 6 bases; junction bases not matched to a gene: 7. CDR3: CASSRDSIPNEQFF. The DNA of the CDR3 is TGCGCCAGCAGCCGGGACAGTATTCCCAATGAGCAGTTCTTC.

As to this clone: This same CDR3 is encoded by further DNA sequences in the sample. This chain uses TRBV5-1 with TRBJ2-7; weak D call: TRBD1 (6 bases). CDR3 length: 14 amino acids. From germline, CDR1 is SGHRS and CDR2 YFSETQ. V was trimmed by 0 bases and J by 1 base, leaving 8 bases between them. CDR3 amino acids: CASSLGQVSYEQYF. CDR3 nucleotide sequence: TGCGCCAGCAGCTTGGGACAGGTATCCTACGAGCAGTACTTC.

The chain carries TRBV4-1 and TRBJ2-1, with 8 bases aligning to TRBD2. This CDR3 is built from 20 residues. The V gene's germline CDR1 is MGHRA and CDR2 YSYEKL. The V gene end was trimmed by 2 bases and the J gene end by 0 bases; junction bases not matched to a gene: 15. CDR3 bases: TGCGCCAGCAGCCAAATGCCCCTTTTCACTAGCGGCAACTCCTACAATGAGCAGTTCTTC. Translation gives CASSQMPLFTSGNSYNEQFF.

V usage is TRBV7-8 and J usage is TRBJ2-1, with a possible D match to TRBD2 (5 bases). The germline V gene has CDR1 SGHVS and CDR2 FQNEAQ. The V end lost 2 bases, the J end lost 4 bases, and 21 bases lay between the germline ends. CDR3 length: 18 amino acids. The CDR3 nucleotides read TGTGCCAGCAGCTTATACCCCCCCTCAAGCGGTGTGTACAATGAGCAGTTCTTC. Translating it yields CASSLYPPSSGVYNEQFF.